A single T cell receptor beta chain is shown here with its context. Repertoires were generated with immunoSEQ multiplex PCR, while TCRdb's copy carries only in-frame clones and drops some. The sample consists of roughly 220,000 clones, about 80% of them appearing once. This entry belongs to a study of blood T cell repertoires in COVID-19. This CDR3 contains 15 residues. The germline V gene encodes CDR1 MGHDK and CDR2 SYGVNS. V lost 7 bases and J 5 bases, leaving 17 bases between the germline ends. This TCR derives from a man in his forties or fifties who had recovered from COVID-19. The chain is built from TRBV25-1 and TRBJ2-2; D may be TRBD2 (5 bases). The sequencing input was PBMCs or T cells enriched from blood (not recorded which). The CDR3: CASMADYPGTGELFF. The CDR3 coding sequence is TGTGCCAGCATGGCAGACTACCCCGGGACCGGGGAGCTGTTTTTT.